This TCR beta chain was identified in a study of T-cell memory formation after mild COVID-19. Study summary: TCR clusters were mostly donor specific.

A remark on this clonotype: No antigen is known for it.

The CDR3 loop spans 16 amino acids. Trimming took 3 bases from V and 3 from J, leaving 15 bases between them. Germline V gene sequence: CDR1 LNHNV, CDR2 YYDKDF (reference sequence). TCRdb independently ran MiXCR on the 5' RACE reads; one entry per CDR3 protein. Of fewer than 250,000 distinct CDR3 sequences listed, 10% to 13% are singletons. Study-wide results and caveats: SARS-CoV-2 specificity of second-wave clones peaking day 37 was unconfirmed. Mainly CM and EM harbored the contracting CD4+ clones; mainly EMRA harbored the CD8+ ones.

The chain combines TRBV15 with TRBJ2-4; D possibly corresponds to TRBD1 (6 bases). The sequence was collected from a man between 18 and 29 years old who had mild COVID-19 (a few samples of this study predate the infection). Cell type and time point are not known. The specimen was PBMCs or a T cell subset sorted from them (not recorded which). The CDR3 coding sequence is TGTGCCACCAGCAGGGACCAGGGGTTCGGCAAAAACATTCAGTACTTC. This sequence encodes CATSRDQGFGKNIQYF. The full variable domain, completed using reference TRBV15 and TRBJ2-4, is DAMVIQNPRYQVTQFGKPVTLSCSQTLNHNVMYWYQQKSSQAPKLLFHYYDKDFNNEADTPDNFQSRRPNTSFCFLDIRSPGLGDTAMYLCATSRDQGFGKNIQYFGAGTRLSVL.